The sequence of this TCR beta chain was determined in a study of technical replicates of blood from a handful of donors. Trimming stripped 5 bases from V and 4 bases from J, with 13 bases between. The length of the CDR3 is 14 residues. Germline CDR1 SGHVS, CDR2 FNYEAQ. The method was immunoSEQ multiplex PCR; TCRdb's version includes in-frame clones alone and lacks a portion of them. The table includes about 89,000 clones, 90% to 95% detected once. The sequenced sample consisted of T cells isolated from PBMCs. The gene calls are TRBV7-6 and TRBJ2-3, with a weak D call TRBD2 (6 bases). The TCR sequence derives from a human donor in good health. CDR3 bases: TGTGCCAGCAGCCCAAGCGGGTTGGCAGATACGCAGTATTTT. Residues: CASSPSGLADTQYF.